The clone carrying this T cell receptor (beta chain) was seen ten or more times. Time point given: blood at routine non-recurrence follow-up after resection. The CDR3 spans 15 residues. V lost 3 bases, J lost 1 base, and 11 bases lay in between. Germline CDR1 reads SGHDT; CDR2 reads YYEEEE. The data were taken from a study of spatial heterogeneity in lung cancer. Study details: Mean representation of each unique TCR and UMI combination in the raw reads exceeded nine occurrences.

TCRdb re-called the 5' RACE reads with MiXCR, one entry per CDR3 protein. The data contain 35,000 to 45,000 distinct CDR3 sequences, approximately 7.5% of them singletons. The source is a male donor with early-stage non-small cell lung cancer. Specimen: PBMCs, collected at follow-up. The genes are TRBV5-6 and TRBJ2-1; D is unresolved. The CDR3 coding sequence is TGTGCCAGCAGCTCTGGGGTGCGGTCCTACAATGAGCAGTTCTTC. Its translation is CASSSGVRSYNEQFF.